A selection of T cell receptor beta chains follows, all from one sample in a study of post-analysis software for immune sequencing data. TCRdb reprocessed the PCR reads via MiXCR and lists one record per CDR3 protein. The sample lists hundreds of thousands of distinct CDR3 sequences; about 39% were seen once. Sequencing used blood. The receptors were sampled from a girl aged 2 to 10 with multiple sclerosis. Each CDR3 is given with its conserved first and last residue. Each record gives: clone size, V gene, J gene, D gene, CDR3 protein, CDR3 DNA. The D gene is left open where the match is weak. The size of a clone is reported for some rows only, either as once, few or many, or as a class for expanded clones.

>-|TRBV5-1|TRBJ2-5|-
CASSFNRDQETQYF
TGCGCCAGCAGCTTCAACAGGGACCAAGAGACCCAGTACTTC
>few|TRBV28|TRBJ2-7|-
CASSSGPHTIPEQYF
TGTGCCAGCAGTTCCGGGCCCCATACGATCCCCGAGCAGTACTTC
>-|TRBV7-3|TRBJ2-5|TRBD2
CASSLGGRAIETQYF
TGTGCCAGCAGCTTAGGCGGGAGGGCCATAGAGACCCAGTACTTC
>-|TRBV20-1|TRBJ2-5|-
CSARPGLGTQYF
TGCAGTGCGAGGCCGGGGTTGGGGACCCAGTACTTC
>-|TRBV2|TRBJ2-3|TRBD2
CASSEVFLAGVEDTQYF
TGTGCCAGCAGTGAGGTGTTTCTAGCGGGAGTGGAAGATACGCAGTATTTT
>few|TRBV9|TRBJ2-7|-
CASSVDPSSYEQYF
TGTGCCAGCAGCGTAGATCCCTCCTCCTACGAGCAGTACTTC
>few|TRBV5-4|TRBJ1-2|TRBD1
CASSFLFRTGAEGYTF
TGTGCCAGCAGTTTTTTATTCCGGACAGGGGCGGAAGGCTACACCTTC
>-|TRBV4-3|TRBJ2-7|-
CASSQTRRVSYEQYF
TGCGCCAGCAGCCAAACTCGCAGAGTCTCCTACGAGCAGTACTTC
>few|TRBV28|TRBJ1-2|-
CASSFSSGRYTF
TGTGCCAGCAGTTTTTCCAGCGGTCGCTACACCTTC
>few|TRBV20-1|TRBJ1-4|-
CSAREGQFNEKLFF
TGCAGTGCTAGAGAAGGGCAATTTAATGAAAAACTGTTTTTT
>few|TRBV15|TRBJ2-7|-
CATSRVGRSSYEQYF
TGTGCCACCAGCAGAGTCGGCAGAAGCTCCTACGAGCAGTACTTC
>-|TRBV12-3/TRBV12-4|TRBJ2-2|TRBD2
CASSAPGLAGDTGELFF
TGTGCCAGCAGTGCCCCCGGACTAGCGGGAGACACCGGGGAGCTGTTTTTT
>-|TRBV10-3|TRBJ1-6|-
CAIKPVSDSPLHF
TGTGCCATAAAACCCGTATCGGATTCACCCCTCCACTTT
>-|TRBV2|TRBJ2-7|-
CASSEIVRALYEQYF
TGTGCCAGCAGTGAAATAGTGAGGGCCTTGTACGAGCAGTACTTC
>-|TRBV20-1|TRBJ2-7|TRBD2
CSAPLAASYEQYF
TGCAGTGCGCCGCTAGCGGCCTCCTACGAGCAGTACTTC
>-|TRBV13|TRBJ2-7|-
CASSPGQIGRYEQYF
TGTGCCAGCAGCCCGGGACAAATAGGGCGCTACGAGCAGTACTTC
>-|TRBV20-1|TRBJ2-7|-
CSAGVFGVSYEQYF
TGCAGTGCTGGAGTGTTCGGGGTCTCCTACGAGCAGTACTTC
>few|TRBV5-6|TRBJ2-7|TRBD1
CASVRVDRGHHEQYF
TGTGCCAGCGTTCGGGTGGACAGGGGACACCACGAGCAGTACTTC
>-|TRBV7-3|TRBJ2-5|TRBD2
CASSFTSGGGGETQYF
TGTGCCAGCAGCTTCACTAGCGGGGGCGGGGGGGAGACCCAGTACTTC
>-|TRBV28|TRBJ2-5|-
CASSLWARREQETQYF
TGTGCCAGCAGTTTATGGGCCAGGAGGGAGCAAGAGACCCAGTACTTC
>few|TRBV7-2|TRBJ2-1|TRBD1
CASNLRDSVLEQFF
TGTGCCAGCAACTTAAGGGACAGTGTTCTTGAGCAGTTCTTC
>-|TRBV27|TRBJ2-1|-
CASSFLSDSSYNEQFF
TGTGCCAGCAGTTTCCTTAGCGATAGCTCCTACAATGAGCAGTTCTTC
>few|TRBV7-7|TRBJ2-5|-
CASSSLSPQETQYF
TGTGCCAGCAGCTCTTTATCTCCTCAAGAGACCCAGTACTTC
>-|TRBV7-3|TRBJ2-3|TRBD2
CASSPRRTSGEGSDTQYF
TGTGCCAGCAGCCCCAGAAGGACTAGCGGGGAGGGTTCGGATACGCAGTATTTT
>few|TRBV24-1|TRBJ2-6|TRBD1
CAIGTAGANVLTF
TGTGCCATTGGGACAGCTGGGGCCAACGTCCTGACTTTC
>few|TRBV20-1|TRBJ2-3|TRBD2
CSARDLLAATDTQYF
TGCAGTGCTAGAGATTTACTAGCGGCCACAGATACGCAGTATTTT
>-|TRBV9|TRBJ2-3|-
CASSPREDTQYF
TGTGCCAGCAGTCCGAGGGAAGATACGCAGTATTTT
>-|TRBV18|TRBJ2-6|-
CASSPLRSGSGANVLTF
TGTGCCAGCTCACCACTCAGATCGGGCTCTGGGGCCAACGTCCTGACTTTC
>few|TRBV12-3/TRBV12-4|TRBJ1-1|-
CASSFTGHTEAFF
TGTGCCAGCAGTTTCACGGGGCACACTGAAGCTTTCTTT
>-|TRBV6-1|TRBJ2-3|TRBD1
CASRRGQYTDTQYF
TGTGCCAGCAGAAGGGGACAGTACACAGATACGCAGTATTTT
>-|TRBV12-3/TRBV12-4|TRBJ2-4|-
CASSSLWGVQYF
TGTGCCAGCAGTTCCTTGTGGGGTGTGCAGTACTTC
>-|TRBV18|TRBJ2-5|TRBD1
CASSPPRGTGRIGEQYF
TGTGCCAGCTCACCACCGAGGGGGACAGGGAGAATAGGAGAGCAGTACTTC